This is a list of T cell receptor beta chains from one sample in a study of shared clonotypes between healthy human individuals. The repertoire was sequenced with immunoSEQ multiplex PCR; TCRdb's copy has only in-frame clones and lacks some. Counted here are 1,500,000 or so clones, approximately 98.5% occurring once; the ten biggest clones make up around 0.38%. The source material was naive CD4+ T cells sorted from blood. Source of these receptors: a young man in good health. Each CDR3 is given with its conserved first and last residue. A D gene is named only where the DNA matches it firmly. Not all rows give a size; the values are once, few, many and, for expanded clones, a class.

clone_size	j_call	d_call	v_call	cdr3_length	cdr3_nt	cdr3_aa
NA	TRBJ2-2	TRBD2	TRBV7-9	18	TGTGCCAGCAGCTTACGGGTAGCGGGGCCTTCGAACACCGGGGAGCTGTTTTTT	CASSLRVAGPSNTGELFF
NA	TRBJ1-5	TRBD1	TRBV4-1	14	TGCGCCAGCAGCGTACAGGGGGCCGATCAGCCCCAGCATTTT	CASSVQGADQPQHF
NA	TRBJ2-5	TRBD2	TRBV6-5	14	TGTGCCAGCCAAGCGGGAGAGCGGAGGGAGACCCAGTACTTC	CASQAGERRETQYF
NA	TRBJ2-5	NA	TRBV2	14	TGTGCCAGCGGGGGACTTAGGAAAGAGGAGACCCAGTACTTC	CASGGLRKEETQYF
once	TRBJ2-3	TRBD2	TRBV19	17	TGTGCCAGTAGTATATCTAGCGGGAGGATGGTTAGAGATACGCAGTATTTT	CASSISSGRMVRDTQYF
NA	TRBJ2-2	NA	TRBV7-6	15	TGTGCCAGCAGCTTAGTACAGGCGAACACCGGGGAGCTGTTTTTT	CASSLVQANTGELFF
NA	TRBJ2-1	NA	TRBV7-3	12	TGTGCCAGCAGCTTAACAGGAGGTGAGCAGTTCTTC	CASSLTGGEQFF
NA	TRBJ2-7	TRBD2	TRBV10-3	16	TGTGCCATCAGTGAGACAGCGGGAGGGAGCTCCTACGAGCAGTACTTC	CAISETAGGSSYEQYF
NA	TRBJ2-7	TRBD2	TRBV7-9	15	TGTGCCAGCAGCTTAGCCGCAGTTAGCGGGAGGGCGCAGTACTTC	CASSLAAVSGRAQYF
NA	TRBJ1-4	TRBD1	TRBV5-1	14	TGCGCCAGCAGGGGACAGTCAACTAATGAAAAACTGTTTTTT	CASRGQSTNEKLFF
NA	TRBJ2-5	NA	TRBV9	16	TGTGCCAGCAGCGTAGAAGGCCTGGTAGGCGGGGAGACCCAGTACTTC	CASSVEGLVGGETQYF
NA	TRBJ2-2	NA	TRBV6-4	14	TGTGCCAGCAGCGAGAACAGGGTCACCGGGGAGCTGTTTTTT	CASSENRVTGELFF
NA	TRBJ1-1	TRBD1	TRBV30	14	TGTGCCTGGATAGCAGGGGGCATGAACACTGAAGCTTTCTTT	CAWIAGGMNTEAFF
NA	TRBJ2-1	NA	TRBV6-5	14	TGTGCCAGCAGTTATTCAGGGATCTACAATGAGCAGTTCTTC	CASSYSGIYNEQFF
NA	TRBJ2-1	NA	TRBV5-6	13	TGTGCCAGCAGCAATAGTGCGAGGGATGAGCAGTTCTTC	CASSNSARDEQFF
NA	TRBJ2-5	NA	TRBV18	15	TGTGCCAGCTCACCGCCGGGTACAGGCCAAGAGACCCAGTACTTC	CASSPPGTGQETQYF
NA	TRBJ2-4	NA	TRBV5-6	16	TGTGCCAGCAGCTTGGTGAAGGGTCACCCGGCGGACATTCAGTACTTC	CASSLVKGHPADIQYF
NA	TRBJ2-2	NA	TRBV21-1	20	TGTGCCAGCAGAACAAGGATCGGACTAGCGGGAGGGCCAAACACCGGGGAGCTGTTTTTT	CASRTRIGLAGGPNTGELFF